This T cell receptor (beta chain) was identified during a study of blood T cell repertoires in COVID-19. Looked up from germline, CDR1 is SGHRS and CDR2 is YFSETQ. V lost 4 bases and J lost 8; bases outside the gene matches: 9. This CDR3 spans 14 amino acids. TCRdb keeps only in-frame clones here, not all; method: immunoSEQ multiplex PCR. The sample lists approximately 300,000 clones, just over 85% occurring once. The TCR originated in a woman in her late teens or twenties who had recovered from COVID-19. The rearrangement joins TRBV5-1 to TRBJ1-2; 9 nucleotides match TRBD1. What was sequenced was PBMCs or T cells enriched from blood (not recorded which). The DNA of the CDR3 is TGCGCCAGCAGCCTGAACGGACAGGGGAGGGGCTACACCTTC. It translates to CASSLNGQGRGYTF. Variable domain in full (rest from reference TRBV5-1 and TRBJ1-2): KAGVTQTPRYLIKTRGQQVTLSCSPISGHRSVSWYQQTPGQGLQFLFEYFSETQRNKGNFPGRFSGRQFSNSRSEMNVSTLELGDSALYLCASSLNGQGRGYTFGSGTRLTVV.